These 18 T cell receptor beta chains were all obtained from the same sample, sequenced in a study of response to subunit inactivated influenza vaccine. TCRdb called the RT-PCR reads again in MiXCR, with one record for every CDR3 protein. The sample shows about 650,000 distinct CDR3 sequences, about 15% of them seen only once. The sequences come from PBMCs from blood, collected around 15 days before vaccination. These TCRs come from a man aged 50-59 years who received an inactivated influenza vaccine.

This clonotype was observed many times. One end of the junction does not line up with germline, which may come from a read error. The genes are TRBV7-2 and TRBJ2-1; D may be TRBD2 (6 bases). Germline CDR1 is SGHTA and CDR2 is FQGNSA. CDR3 length: 16 amino acids. The CDR3 loop is CASSLVGGATYNEQFF. CDR3 in DNA: TGCGCCAGCAGCTTGGTTGGCGGGGCCACCTACAATGAGCAGTTCTTC.

On this clonotype itself: At one boundary the junction diverges from the germline segment, which might be a read error. This rearrangement joins TRBV9 to TRBJ2-3; D possibly corresponds to TRBD2 (5 bases). Germline CDR1 SGDLS, CDR2 YYNGEE. This CDR3 contains 14 residues. The CDR3 nucleotides read TGTGCCAGTGGGAAGGACTTCGGCACAAATACGCAGTATTTT. Protein product: CASGKDFGTNTQYF.

The CDR3 protein is CASSPSSARETQYF. The CDR3 bases are TGTGCCAGCAGCCCGAGTTCCGCGCGAGAGACCCAGTACTTC. The chain has TRBV7-2 and TRBJ2-5; D is ambiguous. V shed 5 bases and J shed 4 bases, with 14 bases lying between them. The CDR3 is 14 residues long. Germline values: CDR1 SGHTA, CDR2 FQGNSA.

The chain carries TRBV3-1 and TRBJ1-2; D uncertain. The germline V gene has CDR1 LGHDT and CDR2 YNNKEL (reference sequence). V was cut by 1 base and J by 8 bases, with 8 bases left in between. This CDR3 is built from 12 residues. CDR3 in amino acids: CASSQGGMGYTF. DNA of the CDR3: TGTGCCAGCAGCCAAGGGGGTATGGGCTACACCTTC.

There are a few counts of this clonotype. The V gene is TRBV5-4, the J gene TRBJ2-5, with 9 nucleotides matching TRBD1. The junction had 5 bases not matched to a gene; V was cut back by 5 bases and J by 3 bases. The CDR3 is made up of 14 amino acids. Germline V gene data show CDR1 as SGHNT and CDR2 as YYREEE (reference sequence). In DNA, the CDR3 is TGTGCCAGCAGTAGGACAGGGGTGGAAGAGACCCAGTACTTC. This codes for CASSRTGVEETQYF.

This clonotype was seen a handful of times. The chain couples TRBV7-2 to TRBJ2-1, with TRBD2 matching over 11 bases. V shed 5 bases and J 5 bases; nucleotides not matched to a gene: 5. The CDR3 consists of 15 residues. Germline assignment: CDR1 SGHTA and CDR2 FQGNSA. The CDR3 here is CASSRTSGLNNEQFF. CDR3 coding DNA: TGTGCCAGCAGCCGGACTAGCGGGTTGAACAATGAGCAGTTCTTC.

A few counts support this clonotype. The CDR3 DNA reads TGTGCCAGCAGCTTATCTCTCGCAGATACGCAGTATTTT. Translation gives CASSLSLADTQYF. The gene calls are TRBV7-3 and TRBJ2-3; D is ambiguous. CDR3 length equals 13 residues. V was clipped by 2 bases and J by 4 bases, with 7 bases between them. The germline V gene has CDR1 SGHTA and CDR2 FQGTGA. The complete variable domain, with remaining parts taken from reference TRBV7-3 and TRBJ2-3, reads GAGVSQTPSNKVTEKGKYVELRCDPISGHTALYWYRQSLGQGPEFLIYFQGTGAADDSGLPNDRFFAVRPEGSVSTLKIQRTERGDSAVYLCASSLSLADTQYFGPGTRLTVL.

This clonotype was seen repeatedly, ten times or more. J is TRBJ2-1 and V is TRBV5-5; the match to TRBD2 covers 7 bases. The germline V gene encodes CDR1 SGHKS and CDR2 YYEKEE (reference sequence). The CDR3 is 16 amino acids. J was trimmed by 4 bases and V by 5 bases; bases with no gene match: 12. CDR3 coding DNA: TGTGCCAGCAGTTCTACTAATAGCGGGCGATACAATGAGCAGTTCTTC. Encoded protein: CASSSTNSGRYNEQFF.

This clonotype came up a few times. The chain is built from TRBV10-3 and TRBJ2-2, with D possibly being TRBD1 (6 bases). The CDR3 has 17 residues. Trimming took 5 bases from V and 5 from J, leaving 21 bases between them. CDR1 and CDR2 (germline): ENHRY, SYGVKD. The CDR3: CAISLQGGGSMTGELFF. The CDR3 nucleotides are TGTGCCATCAGTTTACAGGGTGGAGGAAGTATGACCGGGGAGCTGTTTTTT.

The rearrangement joins TRBV28 to TRBJ1-4, with D perhaps matching TRBD1 (5 bases). Trimming left V 3 bases short and J 7 bases short, with 9 bases between. Per germline, CDR1 MDHEN and CDR2 SYDVKM. This CDR3 has 13 residues. CDR3 sequence: CASSLGRVEKLFF. CDR3 bases: TGTGCCAGCAGTTTGGGCAGGGTTGAAAAACTGTTTTTT.

V gene TRBV12-3 or TRBV12-4 combines with J gene TRBJ2-2; D not certain. The length of the CDR3 is 14 residues. Trimming removed 10 bases from V and 0 bases from J, with 12 bases in between. CDR3 amino acids: CATHWAANTGELFF. The CDR3 region has the DNA TGTGCCACCCACTGGGCGGCGAACACCGGGGAGCTGTTTTTT.

The V and J genes are TRBV3-1 and TRBJ2-7, with 11 positions matching TRBD1. CDR3 length: 14 amino acids. V lost 5 bases and J lost 5; bases outside the gene matches: 5. The germline CDR1 and CDR2 sequences are LGHDT and YNNKEL (reference sequence). The CDR3 DNA reads TGTGCCAGCAGCACCGGGACAGGGGGTAACGAGCAGTACTTC. It yields the protein CASSTGTGGNEQYF.

The V and J genes are TRBV7-6 and TRBJ2-7, with D possibly being TRBD2 (7 bases). CDR1 SGHVS and CDR2 FNYEAQ come from the germline V gene. Trimming took off 5 bases at V and 6 bases at J, with 20 bases between the two ends. The CDR3 sequence is 15 residues long. The CDR3 loop is CASSLSEGGLIEQYF. In DNA form, the CDR3 reads TGTGCCAGCAGCCTCTCCGAGGGGGGGCTCATCGAGCAGTACTTC.

The chain recombines TRBV9 with TRBJ1-2; 9 bases align to TRBD1. Germline V gene sequence: CDR1 SGDLS, CDR2 YYNGEE. V dropped 4 bases and J dropped 8; count of bases not matched to a gene: 6. CDR3 length equals 13 residues. CDR3 sequence: CASSRTGAEGYTF. The CDR3 nucleotides read TGTGCCAGCAGCCGGACAGGGGCTGAGGGCTACACCTTC.

The chain recombines TRBV5-1 with TRBJ2-5; 9 bases line up with TRBD1. CDR1 is SGHRS, CDR2 YFSETQ, per germline. V was pared by 1 base and J by 1 base, with 5 bases of the junction left unmatched. There are 16 residues in the CDR3. The CDR3 bases are TGCGCCAGCAGCTTGCGGGGGACAGGGATCCAAGAGACCCAGTACTTC. This gives the protein CASSLRGTGIQETQYF.

This clonotype came up a few times. This rearrangement joins TRBV7-9 to TRBJ2-1; 7 bases align to TRBD2. The CDR3 sequence is 15 residues long. V gave up 5 bases and J gave up 4 bases; unmatched junction bases: 8. CDR1 and CDR2 (germline): SEHNR, FQNEAQ (reference sequence). The CDR3 is CASSRVAGAYNEQFF. In DNA, the CDR3 is TGTGCCAGCAGCCGGGTGGCGGGAGCTTACAATGAGCAGTTCTTC.

This sequence joins TRBV10-3 and TRBJ1-5, with no clear D. CDR3 length equals 15 residues. Trimming removed 2 bases at V and 0 bases at J, with 8 bases between. Germline V CDR1 and CDR2: ENHRY, SYGVKD. The CDR3 protein is CAISEMGYSNQPQHF. CDR3 nucleotide sequence: TGTGCCATCAGTGAGATGGGGTATAGCAATCAGCCCCAGCATTTT.

In its sample, this clonotype was seen many times. Mismatch with germline at one junction end may stem from a read error. The J gene is TRBJ2-5, the V gene TRBV7-2; perhaps D is TRBD1 or TRBD2 (5 bases each). The CDR3 covers 12 residues. Per germline, CDR1 SGHTA and CDR2 FQGNSA. The CDR3 nucleotides are TGTGCCAGCACCTTAGGGACAGAGACCCAGTACTTC. It specifies CASTLGTETQYF.